The 14 T cell receptor beta chains given below trace back to one sample, sequenced in a study of Tregs in tolerant kidney transplant recipients. Profiled with immunoSEQ multiplex PCR; TCRdb holds only in-frame clones, not every one. The sample holds approximately 65,000 clones, around 84% seen once. Sequencing input: CD4+ T cells from blood. The receptors were gathered from a human donor in good health.

The CDR3 reads CASSFSRNYEQYF. In nucleotides, the CDR3 is TGTGCCAGCAGTTTTTCCCGTAACTACGAGCAGTACTTC. This chain links TRBV27 with TRBJ2-7; D not certain. This CDR3 has 13 residues. The ends were cut back, 3 bases at V and 3 bases at J, with 9 bases in the middle. Germline-derived CDR1 and CDR2 are MNHEY and SMNVEV (reference sequence).

The CDR3 nucleotides are TGTGCCAGTCATTTAGGCGCAGGGGAGACGAAATCCATTGAAGCTTTCTTT. Its protein is CASHLGAGETKSIEAFF. The genes are TRBV11-3 and TRBJ1-1; TRBD1 might be the D (6 bases). The CDR3 extends over 17 amino acids. Germline V gives CDR1 SGHNT, CDR2 YENEEA. The V end was cut by 9 bases, the J end by 7 bases, with 30 bases between.

This clone has just a few counts. The chain carries TRBV25-1 and TRBJ1-6; D gene unclear. The germline V gene has CDR1 MGHDK and CDR2 SYGVNS. Trimming cost V 8 bases and J 14 bases, with 19 bases left between them. The CDR3 consists of 13 residues. CDR3 nucleotides: TGTGCCAGCGCTCAGGAGTGGAGTTCGGCCCTCCACTTT. Amino acid sequence: CASAQEWSSALHF.

This clone was found a few times. V is TRBV7-8 and J is TRBJ2-7, with D tentatively TRBD2 (6 bases). This CDR3 comprises 17 residues. The germline CDR1 and CDR2 sequences are SGHVS and FQNEAQ. Trimming removed 3 bases at V and 0 bases at J, with 18 bases between. As DNA, the CDR3 is TGTGCCAGCAGCTTGGGGGGAGCGGCAGGCGTCTCCTACGAGCAGTACTTC. It encodes CASSLGGAAGVSYEQYF.

The genes are TRBV9 and TRBJ2-2; TRBD1 or TRBD2 may be the D gene (5 bases each). Per germline, CDR1 SGDLS and CDR2 YYNGEE. The CDR3 loop spans 15 amino acids. V dropped 7 bases and J dropped 5 bases, with 18 bases sitting between them. CDR3 region: CASSAEGRGTGELFF. The CDR3 DNA is TGTGCCAGCTCCGCCGAGGGAAGGGGAACCGGGGAGCTGTTTTTT.

The chain couples TRBV2 to TRBJ2-5; D remains ambiguous. This CDR3 has 12 amino acids. Trimming cost V 6 bases and J 5 bases, with 10 bases left between them. The germline gives CDR1 SNHLY, CDR2 FYNNEI. DNA of the CDR3: TGTGCCAGCAGGAAGATGTGGGAGACCCAGTACTTC. Translating it yields CASRKMWETQYF.

The table lists this clone with a count of one. This sequence joins TRBV12-5 and TRBJ1-3, with D hard to call. The V gene lost 4 bases and the J gene lost 4 bases, with 5 bases spanning the gap. CDR1 is LGHNT and CDR2 is FRNRAP in the germline V gene. The length of the CDR3 is 12 residues. The CDR3 coding sequence is TGTGCTAGTGGTTCTGAGGGAAACACCATATATTTT. Translation: CASGSEGNTIYF.

The chain employs TRBV7-2 and TRBJ1-2; D perhaps matches TRBD1 (6 bases). Per germline, CDR1 SGHTA and CDR2 FQGNSA. The CDR3 runs to 12 residues. Trimming cost V 5 bases and J 4 bases, with 8 bases left between them. DNA of the CDR3: TGTGCCAGCAGCACACAGGGCTATGGCTACACCTTC. It encodes CASSTQGYGYTF.

This chain joins TRBV25-1 and TRBJ2-7, with 7 nucleotides matching TRBD1. There are 12 residues in the CDR3. From germline, CDR1 is MGHDK and CDR2 SYGVNS. V gave up 4 bases and J gave up 4 bases; unmatched junction bases: 1. The CDR3 bases are TGTGCCAGCAGTGGACAGGGTTACGAGCAGTACTTC. Translation: CASSGQGYEQYF.

The chain links TRBV6-4 to TRBJ2-3; 14 positions match TRBD2. The CDR3 totals 15 residues. Germline lookup yields CDR1 MRHNA and CDR2 SNTAGT. After removal of 3 bases from V and 8 bases from J, the junction contained 4 bases not matched to a gene. As DNA, the CDR3 is TGTGCCAGCAGTGAGACTAGCGGGGGGGCCGTTACGCAGTATTTT. Translated, it gives CASSETSGGAVTQYF.

The chain has TRBV25-1 and TRBJ2-2; D is uncertain. V lost 1 base and J lost 5, with 8 bases in between. Looked up from germline, CDR1 is MGHDK and CDR2 is SYGVNS. The CDR3 sequence is 14 residues long. The CDR3 bases are TGTGCCAGCAGTGAATCCCTGGAGACCGGGGAGCTGTTTTTT. Encoded protein: CASSESLETGELFF.

The rearrangement uses TRBV15 and TRBJ2-5, with D possibly being TRBD1 or TRBD2 (5 bases each). V lost 4 bases and J 2 bases, leaving 17 bases between the germline ends. Germline V lookup: CDR1 LNHNV, CDR2 YYDKDF (reference sequence). The CDR3 runs 16 residues. CDR3 loop: CATSTLSAWGQETQYF. The CDR3 DNA reads TGTGCCACCAGCACCCTTAGCGCTTGGGGGCAAGAGACCCAGTACTTC.

This sequence joins TRBV6-1 and TRBJ2-2, with 7 bases fitting TRBD1. CDR3 length: 16 amino acids. Germline values: CDR1 MNHNS, CDR2 SASEGT. J lost 5 bases, V lost 3 bases, and 9 bases had no gene match. CDR3 coding DNA: TGTGCCAGCAGTGATTTATGGGGCAGGGGGACCGGGGAGCTGTTTTTT. This gives the protein CASSDLWGRGTGELFF.

V gene TRBV10-3 combines with J gene TRBJ2-7, with D unclear. V was shortened by 3 bases and J by 6 bases, with 12 bases between the two germline ends. Germline V gene data show CDR1 as ENHRY and CDR2 as SYGVKD. This CDR3 contains 13 residues. The CDR3 region has the DNA TGTGCCATCAGTGACCCCAAGGAAGGCGAGCAGTACTTC. Residues: CAISDPKEGEQYF.